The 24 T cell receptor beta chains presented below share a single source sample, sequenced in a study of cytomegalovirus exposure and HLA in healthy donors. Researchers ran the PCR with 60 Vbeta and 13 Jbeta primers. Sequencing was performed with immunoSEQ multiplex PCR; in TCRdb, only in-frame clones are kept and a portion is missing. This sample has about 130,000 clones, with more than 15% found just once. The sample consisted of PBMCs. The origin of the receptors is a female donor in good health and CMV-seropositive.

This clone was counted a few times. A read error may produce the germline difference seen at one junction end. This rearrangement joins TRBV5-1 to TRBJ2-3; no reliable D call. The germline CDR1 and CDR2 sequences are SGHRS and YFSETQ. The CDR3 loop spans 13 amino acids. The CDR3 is CASRLGGGDTQYF. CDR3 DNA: TGCGCCAGCAGGTTGGGCGGTGGAGATACGCAGTATTTT.

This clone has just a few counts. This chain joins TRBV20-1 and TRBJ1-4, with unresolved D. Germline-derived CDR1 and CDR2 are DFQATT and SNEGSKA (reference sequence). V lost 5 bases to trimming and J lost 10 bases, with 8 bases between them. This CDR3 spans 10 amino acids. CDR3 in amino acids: CSAANGKLFF. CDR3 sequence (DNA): TGCAGTGCTGCCAACGGAAAACTGTTTTTT.

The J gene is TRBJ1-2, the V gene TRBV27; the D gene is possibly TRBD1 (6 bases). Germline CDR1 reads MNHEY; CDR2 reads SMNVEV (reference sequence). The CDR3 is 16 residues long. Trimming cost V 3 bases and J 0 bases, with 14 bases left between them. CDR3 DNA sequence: TGTGCCAGCAGTTTCTTACCCCAGGGGACTAACTATGGCTACACCTTC. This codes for CASSFLPQGTNYGYTF.

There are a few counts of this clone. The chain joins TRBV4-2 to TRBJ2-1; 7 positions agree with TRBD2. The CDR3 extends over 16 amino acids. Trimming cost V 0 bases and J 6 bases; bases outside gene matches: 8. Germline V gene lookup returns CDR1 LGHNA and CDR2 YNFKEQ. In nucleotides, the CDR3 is TGTGCCAGCAGCCAAGAGGGGGGGACTTGGGGCAATGAGCAGTTCTTC. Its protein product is CASSQEGGTWGNEQFF.

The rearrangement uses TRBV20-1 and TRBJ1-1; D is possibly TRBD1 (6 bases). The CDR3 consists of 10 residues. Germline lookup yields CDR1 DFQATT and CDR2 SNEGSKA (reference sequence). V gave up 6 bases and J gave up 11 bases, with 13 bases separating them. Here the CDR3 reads CSANRAQAFF. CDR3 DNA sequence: TGCAGTGCGAACAGGGCCCAGGCTTTCTTT.

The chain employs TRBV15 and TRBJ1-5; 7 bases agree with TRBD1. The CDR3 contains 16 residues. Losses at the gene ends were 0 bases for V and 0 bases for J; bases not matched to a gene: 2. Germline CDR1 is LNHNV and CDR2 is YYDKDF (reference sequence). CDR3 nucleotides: TGTGCCACCAGCAGAGAGGACAGGATTAGCAATCAGCCCCAGCATTTT. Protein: CATSREDRISNQPQHF.

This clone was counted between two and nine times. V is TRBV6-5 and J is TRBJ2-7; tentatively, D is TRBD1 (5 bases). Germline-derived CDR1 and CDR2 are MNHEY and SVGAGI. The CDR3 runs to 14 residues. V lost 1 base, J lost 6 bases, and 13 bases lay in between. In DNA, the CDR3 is TGTGCCAGCAGTTACTTACCCGACAGTGCCGAGCAGTACTTC. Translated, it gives CASSYLPDSAEQYF.

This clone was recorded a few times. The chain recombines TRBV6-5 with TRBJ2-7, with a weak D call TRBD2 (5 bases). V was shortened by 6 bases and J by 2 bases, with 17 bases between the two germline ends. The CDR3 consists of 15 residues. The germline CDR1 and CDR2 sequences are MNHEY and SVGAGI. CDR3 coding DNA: TGTGCCAGCAGCCGGACTGGCCTACAGCCCTACGAGCAGTACTTC. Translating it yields CASSRTGLQPYEQYF.

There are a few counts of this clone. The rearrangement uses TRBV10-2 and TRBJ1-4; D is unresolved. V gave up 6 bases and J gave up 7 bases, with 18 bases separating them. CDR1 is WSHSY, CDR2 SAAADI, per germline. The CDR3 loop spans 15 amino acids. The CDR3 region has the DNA TGCGCCAGCAGGGGTACCGGGAGTGTTATTGAAAAACTGTTTTTT. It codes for CASRGTGSVIEKLFF.

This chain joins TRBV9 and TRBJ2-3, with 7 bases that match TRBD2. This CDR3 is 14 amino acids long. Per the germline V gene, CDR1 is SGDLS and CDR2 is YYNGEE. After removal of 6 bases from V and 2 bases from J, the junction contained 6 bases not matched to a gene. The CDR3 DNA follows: TGTGCCAGCACGAGCGGGGTCGTCACAGATACGCAGTATTTT. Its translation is CASTSGVVTDTQYF. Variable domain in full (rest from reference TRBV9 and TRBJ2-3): DSGVTQTPKHLITATGQRVTLRCSPRSGDLSVYWYQQSLDQGLQFLIQYYNGEERAKGNILERFSAQQFPDLHSELNLSSLELGDSALYFCASTSGVVTDTQYFGPGTRLTVL.

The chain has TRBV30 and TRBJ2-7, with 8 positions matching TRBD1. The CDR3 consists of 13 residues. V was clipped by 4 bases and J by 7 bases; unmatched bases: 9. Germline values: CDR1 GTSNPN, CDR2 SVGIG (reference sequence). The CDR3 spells CAWTRQGQREQYF. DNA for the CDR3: TGTGCCTGGACTAGACAGGGGCAGAGGGAGCAGTACTTC.

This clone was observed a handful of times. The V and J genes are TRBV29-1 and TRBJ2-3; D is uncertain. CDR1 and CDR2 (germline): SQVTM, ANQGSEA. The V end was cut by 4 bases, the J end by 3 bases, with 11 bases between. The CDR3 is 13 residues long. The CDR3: CSVAPDATDTQYF. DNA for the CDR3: TGCAGCGTTGCCCCTGATGCGACAGATACGCAGTATTTT.

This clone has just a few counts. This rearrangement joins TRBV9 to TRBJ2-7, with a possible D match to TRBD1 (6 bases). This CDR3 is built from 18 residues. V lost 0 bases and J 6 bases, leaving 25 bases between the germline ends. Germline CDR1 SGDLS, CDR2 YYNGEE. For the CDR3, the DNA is TGTGCCAGCAGCGTAGGGAACAGGGACCCGCGAGAAAGAGGCGAGCAGTACTTC. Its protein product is CASSVGNRDPRERGEQYF.

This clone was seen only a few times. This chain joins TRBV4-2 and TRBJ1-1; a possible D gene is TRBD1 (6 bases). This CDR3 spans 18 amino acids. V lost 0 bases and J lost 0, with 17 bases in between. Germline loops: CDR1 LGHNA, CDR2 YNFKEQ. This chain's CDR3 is CASSQDRGAVDMNTEAFF. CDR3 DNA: TGTGCCAGCAGCCAAGATCGGGGGGCAGTAGATATGAACACTGAAGCTTTCTTT.

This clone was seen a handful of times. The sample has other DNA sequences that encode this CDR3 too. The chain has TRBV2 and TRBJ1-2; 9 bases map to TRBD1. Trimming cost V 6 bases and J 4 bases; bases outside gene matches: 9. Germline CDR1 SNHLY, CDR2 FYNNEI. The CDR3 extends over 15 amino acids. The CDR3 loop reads CASSRRDRDIYGYTF. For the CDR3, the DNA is TGTGCCAGCAGCCGACGGGACAGGGATATCTATGGCTACACCTTC.

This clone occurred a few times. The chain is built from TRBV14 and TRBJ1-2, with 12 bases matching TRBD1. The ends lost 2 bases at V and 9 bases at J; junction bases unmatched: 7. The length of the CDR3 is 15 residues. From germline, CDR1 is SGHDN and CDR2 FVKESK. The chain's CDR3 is CASSQPGQGAKSYTF. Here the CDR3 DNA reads TGTGCCAGCAGCCAACCGGGACAGGGGGCGAAGAGCTACACCTTC.

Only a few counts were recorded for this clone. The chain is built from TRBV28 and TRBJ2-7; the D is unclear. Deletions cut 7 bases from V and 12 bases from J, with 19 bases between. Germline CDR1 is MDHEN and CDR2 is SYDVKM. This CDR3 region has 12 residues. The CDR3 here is CASNSPDTLPYF. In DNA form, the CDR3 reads TGTGCCAGCAACAGCCCCGATACTCTACCGTACTTC. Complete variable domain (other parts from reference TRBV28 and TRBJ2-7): DVKVTQSSRYLVKRTGEKVFLECVQDMDHENMFWYRQDPGLGLRLIYFSYDVKMKEKGDIPEGYSVSREKKERFSLILESASTNQTSMYLCASNSPDTLPYFGPGTRLTVT.

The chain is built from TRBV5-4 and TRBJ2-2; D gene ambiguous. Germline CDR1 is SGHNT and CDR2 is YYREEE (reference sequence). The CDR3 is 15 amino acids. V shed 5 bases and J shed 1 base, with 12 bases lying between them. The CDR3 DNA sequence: TGTGCCAGCAGTACACAGACCAAGAACACCGGGGAGCTGTTTTTT. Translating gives CASSTQTKNTGELFF.

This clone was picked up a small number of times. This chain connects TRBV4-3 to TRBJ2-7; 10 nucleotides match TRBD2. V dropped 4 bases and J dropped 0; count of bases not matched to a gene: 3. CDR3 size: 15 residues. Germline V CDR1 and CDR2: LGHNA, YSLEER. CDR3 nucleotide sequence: TGCGCCAGCAGCCGAGGACTAGCGGCCTCCTACGAGCAGTACTTC. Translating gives CASSRGLAASYEQYF.

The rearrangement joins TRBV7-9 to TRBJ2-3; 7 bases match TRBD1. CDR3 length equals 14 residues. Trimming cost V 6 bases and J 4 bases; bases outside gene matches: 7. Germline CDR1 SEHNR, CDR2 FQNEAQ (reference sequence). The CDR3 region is CASRRQGTPDTQYF. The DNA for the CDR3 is TGTGCCAGCAGAAGACAGGGTACCCCAGATACGCAGTATTTT. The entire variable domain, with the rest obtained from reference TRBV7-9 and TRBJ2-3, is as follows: DTGVSQNPRHKITKRGQNVTFRCDPISEHNRLYWYRQTLGQGPEFLTYFQNEAQLEKSRLLSDRFSAERPKGSFSTLEIQRTEQGDSAMYLCASRRQGTPDTQYFGPGTRLTVL.

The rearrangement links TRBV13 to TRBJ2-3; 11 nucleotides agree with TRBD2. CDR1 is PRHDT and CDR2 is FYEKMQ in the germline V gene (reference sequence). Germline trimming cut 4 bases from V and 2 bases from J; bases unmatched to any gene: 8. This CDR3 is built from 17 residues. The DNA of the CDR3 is TGTGCCAGCAGCTCCAGGACTAGCGGGCCATCCACAGATACGCAGTATTTT. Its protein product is CASSSRTSGPSTDTQYF.

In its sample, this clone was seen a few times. CDR3 amino acids: CASSVGAGSSASTDTQYF. CDR3 in DNA: TGTGCCAGCAGCGTAGGGGCAGGGTCGAGCGCTAGCACAGATACGCAGTATTTT. V is TRBV9 and J is TRBJ2-3, with D possibly being TRBD1 (5 bases). V was pared by 0 bases and J by 0 bases, with 17 bases between. The CDR3 totals 18 residues. CDR1 and CDR2 from the germline V gene are SGDLS and YYNGEE.

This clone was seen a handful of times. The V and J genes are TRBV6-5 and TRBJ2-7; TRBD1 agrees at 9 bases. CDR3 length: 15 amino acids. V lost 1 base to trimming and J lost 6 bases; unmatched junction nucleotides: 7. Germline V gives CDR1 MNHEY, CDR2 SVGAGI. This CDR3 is CASSYFSGTGREQYF. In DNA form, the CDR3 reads TGTGCCAGCAGTTACTTCTCCGGGACAGGGCGCGAGCAGTACTTC.

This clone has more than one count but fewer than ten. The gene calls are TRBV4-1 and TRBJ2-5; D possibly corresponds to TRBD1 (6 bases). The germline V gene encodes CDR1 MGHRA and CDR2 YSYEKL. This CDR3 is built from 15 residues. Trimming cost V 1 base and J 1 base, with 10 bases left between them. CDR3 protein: CASSQGRTAQETQYF. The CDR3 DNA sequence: TGCGCCAGCAGCCAAGGTAGGACAGCCCAAGAGACCCAGTACTTC.